This record looks at one TCR beta chain sequence and its context. This specimen belongs to a study of blood T cells in healthy people across ages. With a J-beta primer mix and a sample-barcoded 5' primer, a second PCR ran about 6 to 11 cycles. Using its own MiXCR run on the 5' RACE reads, TCRdb lists one record per CDR3 protein. The sample records 1.8 million or so distinct CDR3 sequences, roughly two fifths being singletons. The CDR3 covers 12 residues. V was cut by 5 bases and J by 7 bases, with 12 bases left in between. Germline V gene sequence: CDR1 DFQATT, CDR2 SNEGSKA (reference sequence). This sequence originates from a human donor in good health. The rearrangement joins TRBV20-1 to TRBJ2-1, with D perhaps TRBD1 or TRBD2 (5 bases each). The source material was blood. The CDR3 loop is CSASLGENEQFF. The DNA for the CDR3 is TGCAGTGCTTCCCTAGGGGAGAATGAGCAGTTCTTC.